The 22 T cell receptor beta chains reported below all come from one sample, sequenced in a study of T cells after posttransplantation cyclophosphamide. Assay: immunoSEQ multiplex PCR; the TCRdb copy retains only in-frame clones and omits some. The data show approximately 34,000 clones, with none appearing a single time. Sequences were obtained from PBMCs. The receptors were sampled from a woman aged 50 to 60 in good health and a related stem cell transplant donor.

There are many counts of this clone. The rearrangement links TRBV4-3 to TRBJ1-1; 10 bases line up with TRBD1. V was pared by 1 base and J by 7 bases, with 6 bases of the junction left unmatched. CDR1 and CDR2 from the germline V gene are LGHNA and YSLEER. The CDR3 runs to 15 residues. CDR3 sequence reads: CASSQADRGLGEAFF. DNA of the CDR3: TGCGCCAGCAGCCAAGCAGACAGGGGGCTTGGTGAAGCTTTCTTT.

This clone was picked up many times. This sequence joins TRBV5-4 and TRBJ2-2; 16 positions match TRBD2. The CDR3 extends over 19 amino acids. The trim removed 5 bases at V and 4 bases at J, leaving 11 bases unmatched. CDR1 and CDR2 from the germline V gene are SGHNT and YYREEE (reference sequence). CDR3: CASSNGPGTSGRGTGELFF. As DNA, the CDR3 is TGTGCCAGCAGTAATGGTCCCGGGACTAGCGGGAGGGGCACCGGGGAGCTGTTTTTT.

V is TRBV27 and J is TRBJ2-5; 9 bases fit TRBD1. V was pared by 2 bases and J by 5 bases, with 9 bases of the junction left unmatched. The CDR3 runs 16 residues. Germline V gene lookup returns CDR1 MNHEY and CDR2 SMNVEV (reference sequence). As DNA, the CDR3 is TGTGCCAGCAGTTTAGGGACAGGGCTTCGTTGGGAGACCCAGTACTTC. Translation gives CASSLGTGLRWETQYF.

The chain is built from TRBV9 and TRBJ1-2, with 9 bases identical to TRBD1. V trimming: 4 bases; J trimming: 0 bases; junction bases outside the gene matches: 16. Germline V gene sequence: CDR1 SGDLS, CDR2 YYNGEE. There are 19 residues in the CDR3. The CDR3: CASSPRLRDRARANYGYTF. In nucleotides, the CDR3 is TGTGCCAGCAGCCCACGATTGCGGGACAGGGCGAGGGCTAACTATGGCTACACCTTC.

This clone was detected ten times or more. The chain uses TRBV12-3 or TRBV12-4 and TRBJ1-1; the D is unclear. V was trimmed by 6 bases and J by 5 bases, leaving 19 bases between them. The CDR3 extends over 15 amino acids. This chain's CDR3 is CASRPFSEGRTEAFF. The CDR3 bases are TGTGCCAGCAGGCCGTTTTCTGAGGGTCGAACTGAAGCTTTCTTT.

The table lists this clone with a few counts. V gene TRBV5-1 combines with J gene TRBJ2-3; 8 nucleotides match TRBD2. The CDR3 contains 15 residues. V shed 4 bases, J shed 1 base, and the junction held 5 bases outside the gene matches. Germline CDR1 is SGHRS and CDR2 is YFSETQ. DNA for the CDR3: TGCGCCAGCAGCAGGCCGGGACTAGGCACAGATACGCAGTATTTT. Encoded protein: CASSRPGLGTDTQYF.

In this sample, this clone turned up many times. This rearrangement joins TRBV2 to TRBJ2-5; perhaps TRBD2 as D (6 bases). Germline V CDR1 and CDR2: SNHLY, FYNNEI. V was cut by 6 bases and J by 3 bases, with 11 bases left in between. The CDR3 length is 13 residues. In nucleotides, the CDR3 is TGTGCCAGCAGCGGGGACTTTAAAGAGACCCAGTACTTC. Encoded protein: CASSGDFKETQYF.

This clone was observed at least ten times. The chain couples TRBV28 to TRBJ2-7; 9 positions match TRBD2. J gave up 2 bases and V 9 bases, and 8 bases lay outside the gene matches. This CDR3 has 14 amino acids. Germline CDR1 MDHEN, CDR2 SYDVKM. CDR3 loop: CASSSGAPTYEQYF. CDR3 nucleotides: TGTGCCAGTTCTAGCGGGGCGCCAACCTACGAGCAGTACTTC.

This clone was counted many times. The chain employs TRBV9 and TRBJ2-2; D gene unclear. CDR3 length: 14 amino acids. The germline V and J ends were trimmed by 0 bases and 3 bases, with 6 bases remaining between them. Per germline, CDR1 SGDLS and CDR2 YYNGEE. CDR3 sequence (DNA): TGTGCCAGCAGCGTAGACCACTACACCGGGGAGCTGTTTTTT. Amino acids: CASSVDHYTGELFF.

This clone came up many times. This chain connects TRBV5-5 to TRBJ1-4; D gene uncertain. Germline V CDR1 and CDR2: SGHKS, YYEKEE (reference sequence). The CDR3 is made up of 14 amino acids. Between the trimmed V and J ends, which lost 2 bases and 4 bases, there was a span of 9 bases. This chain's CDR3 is CASSLAELNEKLFF. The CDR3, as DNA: TGTGCCAGCAGCTTAGCTGAGCTTAATGAAAAACTGTTTTTT.

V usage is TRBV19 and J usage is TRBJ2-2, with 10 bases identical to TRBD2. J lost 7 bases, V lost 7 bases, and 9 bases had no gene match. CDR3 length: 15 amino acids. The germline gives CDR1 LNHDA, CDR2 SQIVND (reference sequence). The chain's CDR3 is CASKKSGRAIGELFF. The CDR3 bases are TGTGCCAGTAAAAAGAGCGGGAGGGCCATCGGGGAGCTGTTTTTT.

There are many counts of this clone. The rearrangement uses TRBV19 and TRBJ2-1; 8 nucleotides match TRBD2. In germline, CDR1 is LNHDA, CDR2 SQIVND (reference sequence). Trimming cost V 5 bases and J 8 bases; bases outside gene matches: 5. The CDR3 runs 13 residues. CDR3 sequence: CASSRGRSYEQFF. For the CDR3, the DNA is TGTGCCAGTAGTCGCGGGAGGAGTTATGAGCAGTTCTTC. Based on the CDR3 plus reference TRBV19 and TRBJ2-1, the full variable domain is DGGITQSPKYLFRKEGQNVTLSCEQNLNHDAMYWYRQDPGQGLRLIYYSQIVNDFQKGDIAEGYSVSREKKESFPLTVTSAQKNPTAFYLCASSRGRSYEQFFGPGTRLTVL.

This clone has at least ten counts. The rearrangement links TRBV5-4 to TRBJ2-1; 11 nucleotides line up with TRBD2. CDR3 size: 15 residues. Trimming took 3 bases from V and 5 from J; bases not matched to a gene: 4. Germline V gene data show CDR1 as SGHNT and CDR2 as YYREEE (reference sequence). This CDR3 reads CASSYTSGRDNEQFF. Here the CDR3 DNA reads TGTGCCAGCAGCTACACTAGCGGGAGAGACAATGAGCAGTTCTTC.

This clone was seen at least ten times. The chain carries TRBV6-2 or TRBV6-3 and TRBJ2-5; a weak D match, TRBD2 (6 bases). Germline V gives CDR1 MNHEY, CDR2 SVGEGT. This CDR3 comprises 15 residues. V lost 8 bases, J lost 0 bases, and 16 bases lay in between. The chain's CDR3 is CASRGQRAYQETQYF. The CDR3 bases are TGTGCCAGCCGGGGCCAGCGGGCGTACCAAGAGACCCAGTACTTC.

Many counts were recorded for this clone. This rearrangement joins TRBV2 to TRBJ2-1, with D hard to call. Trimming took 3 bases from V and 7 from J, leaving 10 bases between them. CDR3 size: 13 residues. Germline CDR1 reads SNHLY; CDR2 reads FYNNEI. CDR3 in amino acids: CASSDETLNEQFF. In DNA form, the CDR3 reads TGTGCCAGCAGTGATGAGACACTTAATGAGCAGTTCTTC.

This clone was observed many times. The CDR3 here is CASSPPETQAHEQYF. CDR3 DNA: TGTGCCAGCTCACCACCGGAGACGCAGGCACACGAGCAGTACTTC. The chain joins TRBV18 to TRBJ2-7; D is uncertain. Germline assignment: CDR1 KGHSH and CDR2 LQKENI. This CDR3 spans 15 amino acids. Deletions cut 0 bases from V and 5 bases from J, with 14 bases between.

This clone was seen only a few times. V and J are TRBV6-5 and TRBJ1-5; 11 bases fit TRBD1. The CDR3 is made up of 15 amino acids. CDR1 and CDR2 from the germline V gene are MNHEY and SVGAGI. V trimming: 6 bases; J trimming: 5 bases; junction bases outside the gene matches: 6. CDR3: CASSPDRGQYQPQHF. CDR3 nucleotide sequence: TGTGCCAGCAGCCCGGACAGGGGGCAGTATCAGCCCCAGCATTTT.

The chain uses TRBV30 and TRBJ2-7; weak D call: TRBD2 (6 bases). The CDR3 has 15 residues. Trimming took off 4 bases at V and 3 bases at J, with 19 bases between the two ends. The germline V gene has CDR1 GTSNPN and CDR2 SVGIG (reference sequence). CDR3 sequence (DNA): TGTGCCTGGAAAGGAACCCCGGGACTTAGCTACGAGCAGTACTTC. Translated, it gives CAWKGTPGLSYEQYF.

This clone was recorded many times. The CDR3 DNA reads as TGTGCCATCAGTTTTTCGCGGGAGGCTACCTACGAGCAGTACTTC. As protein: CAISFSREATYEQYF. J is TRBJ2-7 and V is TRBV10-3, with 8 bases fitting TRBD2. The germline V gene has CDR1 ENHRY and CDR2 SYGVKD. This CDR3 comprises 15 residues. V was pared by 5 bases and J by 2 bases, with 8 bases of the junction left unmatched.

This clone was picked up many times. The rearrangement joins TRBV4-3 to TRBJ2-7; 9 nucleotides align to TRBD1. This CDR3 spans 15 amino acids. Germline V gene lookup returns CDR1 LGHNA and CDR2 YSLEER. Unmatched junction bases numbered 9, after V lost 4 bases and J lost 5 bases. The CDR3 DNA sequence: TGCGCCAGCAGCCCTGTCTGGACAGGGGAGAACGAGCAGTACTTC. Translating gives CASSPVWTGENEQYF.

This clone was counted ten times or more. CDR3 sequence reads: CASSTQGWVGTEAFF. CDR3 bases: TGTGCCAGCAGCACCCAGGGGTGGGTTGGGACTGAAGCTTTCTTT. The chain carries TRBV5-5 and TRBJ1-1, with a possible D match to TRBD1 (6 bases). This CDR3 comprises 15 residues. The germline V gene has CDR1 SGHKS and CDR2 YYEKEE (reference sequence). V was shortened by 4 bases and J by 5 bases, with 18 bases between the two germline ends.

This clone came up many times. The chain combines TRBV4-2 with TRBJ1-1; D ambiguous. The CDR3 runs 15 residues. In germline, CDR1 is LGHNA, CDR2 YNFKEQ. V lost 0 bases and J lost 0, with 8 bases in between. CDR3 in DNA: TGTGCCAGCAGCCAAGATCGCGGAGTGAACACTGAAGCTTTCTTT. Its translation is CASSQDRGVNTEAFF.